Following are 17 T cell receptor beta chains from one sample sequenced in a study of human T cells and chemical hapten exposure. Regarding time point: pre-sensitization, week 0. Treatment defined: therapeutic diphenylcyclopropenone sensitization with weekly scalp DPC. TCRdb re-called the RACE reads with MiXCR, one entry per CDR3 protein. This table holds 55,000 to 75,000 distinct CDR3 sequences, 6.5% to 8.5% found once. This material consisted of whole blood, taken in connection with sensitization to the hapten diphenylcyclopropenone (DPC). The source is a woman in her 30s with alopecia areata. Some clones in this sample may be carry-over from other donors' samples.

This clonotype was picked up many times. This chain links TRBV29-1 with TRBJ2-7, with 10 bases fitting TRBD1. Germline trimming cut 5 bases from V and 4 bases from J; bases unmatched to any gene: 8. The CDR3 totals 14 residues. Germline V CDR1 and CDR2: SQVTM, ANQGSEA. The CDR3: CSVTRDRGWYEQYF. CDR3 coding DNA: TGCAGCGTTACTCGGGACAGGGGTTGGTACGAGCAGTACTTC.

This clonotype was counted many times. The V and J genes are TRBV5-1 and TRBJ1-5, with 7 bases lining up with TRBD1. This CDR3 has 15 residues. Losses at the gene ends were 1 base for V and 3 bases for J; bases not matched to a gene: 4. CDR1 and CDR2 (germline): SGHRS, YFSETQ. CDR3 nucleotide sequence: TGCGCCAGCAGCTTGTCGGGACAGCACAATCAGCCCCAGCATTTT. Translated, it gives CASSLSGQHNQPQHF. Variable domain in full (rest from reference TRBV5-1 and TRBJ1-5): KAGVTQTPRYLIKTRGQQVTLSCSPISGHRSVSWYQQTPGQGLQFLFEYFSETQRNKGNFPGRFSGRQFSNSRSEMNVSTLELGDSALYLCASSLSGQHNQPQHFGDGTRLSIL.

Written as DNA, the CDR3 is TGTGCCAGCTCCTACACGGGGATCGAGCAGTACTTC. This codes for CASSYTGIEQYF. V gene TRBV10-3 combines with J gene TRBJ2-7, with D possibly matching TRBD2 (5 bases). Trimming shortened V by 10 bases and J by 6 bases, and 16 bases separated the two germline ends. CDR3 length equals 12 residues. Germline V gives CDR1 ENHRY, CDR2 SYGVKD.

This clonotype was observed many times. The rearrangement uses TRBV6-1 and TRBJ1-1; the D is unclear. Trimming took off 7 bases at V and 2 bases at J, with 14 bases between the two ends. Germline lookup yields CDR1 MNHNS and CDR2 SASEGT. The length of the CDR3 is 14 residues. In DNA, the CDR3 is TGTGCCAGCACTCCCGACCGCCTAAACACTGAAGCTTTCTTT. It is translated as CASTPDRLNTEAFF.

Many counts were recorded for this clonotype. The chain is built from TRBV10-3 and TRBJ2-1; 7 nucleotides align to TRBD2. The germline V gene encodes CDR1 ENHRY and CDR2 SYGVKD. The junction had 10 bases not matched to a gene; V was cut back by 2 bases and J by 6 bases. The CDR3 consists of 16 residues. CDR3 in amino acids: CAISETPGGLVNEQFF. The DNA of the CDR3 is TGTGCCATCAGTGAGACCCCGGGGGGTCTGGTCAATGAGCAGTTCTTC.

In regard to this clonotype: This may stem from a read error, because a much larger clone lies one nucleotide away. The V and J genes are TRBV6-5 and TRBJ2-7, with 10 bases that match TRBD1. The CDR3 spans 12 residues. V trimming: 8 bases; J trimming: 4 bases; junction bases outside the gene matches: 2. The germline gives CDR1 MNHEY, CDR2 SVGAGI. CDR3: CASRTGGYEQYF. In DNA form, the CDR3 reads TGTGCCAGCCGGACAGGGGGTTACGAGCAGTACTTC.

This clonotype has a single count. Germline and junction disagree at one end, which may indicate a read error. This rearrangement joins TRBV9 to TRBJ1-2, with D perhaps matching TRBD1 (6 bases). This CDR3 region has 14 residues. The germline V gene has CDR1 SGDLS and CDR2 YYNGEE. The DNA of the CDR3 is TGTGCCAGCAGCGTAGGGGACACTAACTATGGCGACAACTTC. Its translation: CASSVGDTNYGDNF.

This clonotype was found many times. The CDR3 coding sequence is TGTGCCAGCAGCTTTGGGGGGAGCAATCAGCCCCAGCATTTT. Translation gives CASSFGGSNQPQHF. The chain links TRBV5-4 to TRBJ1-5; perhaps TRBD1 as D (5 bases). The CDR3 runs to 14 residues. The germline V gene has CDR1 SGHNT and CDR2 YYREEE (reference sequence). V was trimmed by 2 bases and J by 1 base, leaving 7 bases between them.

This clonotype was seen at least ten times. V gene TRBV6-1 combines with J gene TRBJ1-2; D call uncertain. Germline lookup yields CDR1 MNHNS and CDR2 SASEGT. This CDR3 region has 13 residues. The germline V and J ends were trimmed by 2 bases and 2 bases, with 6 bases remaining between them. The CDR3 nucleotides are TGTGCCAGCAGTGAACGCAGGAACTATGGCTACACCTTC. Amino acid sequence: CASSERRNYGYTF.

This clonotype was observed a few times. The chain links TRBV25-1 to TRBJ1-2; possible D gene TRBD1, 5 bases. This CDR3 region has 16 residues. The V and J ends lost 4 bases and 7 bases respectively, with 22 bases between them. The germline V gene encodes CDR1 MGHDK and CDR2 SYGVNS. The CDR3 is CASSGNLGGDVGGYTF. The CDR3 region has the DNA TGTGCCAGCAGTGGAAATCTTGGAGGGGATGTGGGTGGCTACACCTTC.

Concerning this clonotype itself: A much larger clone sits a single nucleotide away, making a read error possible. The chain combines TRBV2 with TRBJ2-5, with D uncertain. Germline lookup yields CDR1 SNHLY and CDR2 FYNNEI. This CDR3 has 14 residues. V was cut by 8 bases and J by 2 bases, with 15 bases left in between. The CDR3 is CASGARVGQETQYF. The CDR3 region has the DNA TGTGCCAGCGGTGCCCGGGTCGGGCAAGAGACCCAGTACTTC.

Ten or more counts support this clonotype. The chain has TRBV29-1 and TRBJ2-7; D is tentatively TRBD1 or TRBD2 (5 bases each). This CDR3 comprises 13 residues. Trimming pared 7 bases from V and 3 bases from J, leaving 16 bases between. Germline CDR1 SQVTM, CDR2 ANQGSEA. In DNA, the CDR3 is TGCAGCGCCGTTGTAGAGGGGAACTACGAGCAGTACTTC. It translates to CSAVVEGNYEQYF.

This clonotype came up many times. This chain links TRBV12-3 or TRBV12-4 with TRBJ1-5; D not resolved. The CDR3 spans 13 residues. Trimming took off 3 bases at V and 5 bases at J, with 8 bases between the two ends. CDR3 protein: CASSFRGDQPQHF. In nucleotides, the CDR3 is TGTGCCAGCAGTTTCCGGGGAGATCAGCCCCAGCATTTT.

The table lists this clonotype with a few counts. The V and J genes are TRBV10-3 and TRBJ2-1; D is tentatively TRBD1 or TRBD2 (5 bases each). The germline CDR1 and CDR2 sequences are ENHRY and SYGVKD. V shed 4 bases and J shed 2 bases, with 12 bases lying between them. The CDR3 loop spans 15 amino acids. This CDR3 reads CAISGGILAYNEQFF. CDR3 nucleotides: TGTGCCATCAGTGGGGGGATCCTAGCCTACAATGAGCAGTTCTTC.

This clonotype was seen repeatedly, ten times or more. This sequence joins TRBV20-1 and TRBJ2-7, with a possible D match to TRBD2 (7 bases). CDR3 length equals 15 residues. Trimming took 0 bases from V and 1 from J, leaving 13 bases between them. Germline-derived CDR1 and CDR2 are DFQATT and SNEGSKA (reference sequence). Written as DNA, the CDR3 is TGCAGTGCTAGAGATTGGGGGGGCGCTTCCTACGAGCAGTACTTC. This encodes CSARDWGGASYEQYF.

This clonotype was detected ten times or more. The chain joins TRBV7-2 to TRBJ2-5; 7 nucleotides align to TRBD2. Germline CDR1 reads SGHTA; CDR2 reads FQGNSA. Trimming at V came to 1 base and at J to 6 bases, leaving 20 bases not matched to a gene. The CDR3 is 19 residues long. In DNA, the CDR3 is TGTGCCAGCAGCTTAGAATTTGGTCGAGTGGGGGGGAGGGTAAAGACCCAGTACTTC. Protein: CASSLEFGRVGGRVKTQYF.

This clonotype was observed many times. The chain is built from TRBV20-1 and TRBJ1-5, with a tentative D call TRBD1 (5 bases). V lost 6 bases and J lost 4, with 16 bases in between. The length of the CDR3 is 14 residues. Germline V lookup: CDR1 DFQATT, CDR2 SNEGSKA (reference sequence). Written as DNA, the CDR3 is TGCAGTGCCCGACAGATTGAGGGTAATCAGCCCCAGCATTTT. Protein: CSARQIEGNQPQHF.